These T cell receptor beta chains were read from a single sample in a study of T cell responses to AZD1222 COVID-19 vaccine. TCRdb's copy holds only in-frame clones and misses some; the assay was immunoSEQ multiplex PCR. The sample includes 140,000 to 150,000 clones, approximately 90% of them seen just once. The specimen comprised peripheral blood, sampled on day 0 of AZD1222 vaccination. The source is an adult in good health. CDR3s include the opening cysteine and the closing phenylalanine or tryptophan. The D gene is left open where the match is weak. The size of a clone is reported for some rows only, either as once, few or many, or as a class for expanded clones.

length	V	size	D	J	DNA	CDR3
16	TRBV7-2	.	TRBD2	TRBJ2-1	TGTGCCAGCAGCTTAGTAGGGACTAGCGGGAGGAATGAGCAGTTCTTC	CASSLVGTSGRNEQFF
11	TRBV5-1	.	.	TRBJ2-7	TGCGCCTCACGAACCTCCTACGAGCAGTACTTC	CASRTSYEQYF
15	TRBV4-1	.	TRBD2	TRBJ2-7	TGCGCCAGCAGCCCAGGACTAGCGGGAGTATACGAGCAGTACTTC	CASSPGLAGVYEQYF
14	TRBV5-1	.	.	TRBJ1-6	TGCGCCAGCAGCTTGAATGGGATAAATTCACCCCTCCACTTT	CASSLNGINSPLHF
16	TRBV11-2	.	.	TRBJ2-3	TGTGCCAGCAGCTTATGGACTGGAACTAGCACAGATACGCAGTATTTT	CASSLWTGTSTDTQYF
15	TRBV5-1	once	.	TRBJ2-2	TGCGCCAGCAGCTTGGTTACAGAGAAGGCCGGGGAGCTGTTTTTT	CASSLVTEKAGELFF
13	TRBV12-3/TRBV12-4	.	.	TRBJ2-1	TGTGCCAGCAGCTATTCGACCTACAATGAGCAGTTCTTC	CASSYSTYNEQFF
15	TRBV11-2	.	.	TRBJ1-6	TGTGCCAGCAGCGAAGTGGGACTCACGGGTTCACCCCTCCACTTT	CASSEVGLTGSPLHF
13	TRBV12-3/TRBV12-4	few	.	TRBJ2-7	TGTGCCAGCAGTTCCGGGGCACCCTACGAGCAGTACTTC	CASSSGAPYEQYF
12	TRBV12-3/TRBV12-4	.	.	TRBJ1-6	TGTGCCAGCAGCCCCCGGGTCTCACCCCTCCACTTT	CASSPRVSPLHF
17	TRBV18	.	TRBD1	TRBJ2-2	TGTGCCAGCTCAGGCCGGCTAACGACAGGGCTGGCCGGGGAGCTGTTTTTT	CASSGRLTTGLAGELFF
16	TRBV28	.	TRBD2	TRBJ2-5	TGTGCCAGCAGCACCCCCTTAGCGGGAGTTAGAGAGACCCAGTACTTC	CASSTPLAGVRETQYF
15	TRBV19	.	.	TRBJ2-6	TGTGCCAGTAGTACCCTTAGCTCTGGGGCCAACGTCCTGACTTTC	CASSTLSSGANVLTF
15	TRBV6-5	.	TRBD1	TRBJ1-4	TGTGCCAGCAGACAACAGGGGGCAACTAATGAAAAACTGTTTTTT	CASRQQGATNEKLFF
19	TRBV7-2	.	TRBD1	TRBJ1-2	TGTGCCAGCAGCTTAGGGGGTCTGGGACAGGGTGCCCCGTACTATGGCTACACCTTC	CASSLGGLGQGAPYYGYTF
16	TRBV6-1	.	TRBD1	TRBJ1-1	TGTGCCAGCAGTGAAACAAACAGGGGGCAGGCAACTGAAGCTTTCTTT	CASSETNRGQATEAFF
15	TRBV6-5	.	.	TRBJ1-6	TGTGCCAGCAGTTACTCAGGGCCCTATAATTCACCCCTCCACTTT	CASSYSGPYNSPLHF
15	TRBV12-5	.	.	TRBJ1-2	TGTGCTAGTGGCCTCGAGGGGGAGGGCGGCTATGGCTACACCTTC	CASGLEGEGGYGYTF
15	TRBV19	.	TRBD1	TRBJ2-7	TGTGCCAGTAGTCCCTGGGACAGTAGCTCCTACGAGCAGTACTTC	CASSPWDSSSYEQYF
14	TRBV25-1	.	.	TRBJ1-2	TGTGCCAGCAGCGAGACCGGGATCCTCTATGGCTACACCTTC	CASSETGILYGYTF
14	TRBV11-2	.	.	TRBJ1-3	TGTGCCAGCAGCTTAGAAAACATCGCCCGCACCATATATTTT	CASSLENIARTIYF